This T cell receptor (beta chain) came from a study of blood T cells in healthy people across ages. Through a sample-barcoded 5' primer and a J-beta primer mix, a second PCR was run for roughly 6 to 12 cycles. MiXCR, run by TCRdb on the 5' RACE reads, gives a single entry per CDR3 protein. The sample contains over 1,500,000 distinct CDR3 sequences, 39% of which appear only once. Germline-derived CDR1 and CDR2 are SQVTM and ANQGSEA. The CDR3 is made up of 14 amino acids. V is TRBV29-1 and J is TRBJ2-4, with D unresolved. The DNA end is a closer match to TRBJ2-7, so the J assignment may be wrong. Sequencing was done on a sample of blood. The sequence was obtained from a human donor in good health. The chain's CDR3 is CSVRATGRLYEQYF. CDR3 coding DNA: TGCAGCGTCCGCGCGACTGGACGTCTCTACGAGCAGTACTTC.